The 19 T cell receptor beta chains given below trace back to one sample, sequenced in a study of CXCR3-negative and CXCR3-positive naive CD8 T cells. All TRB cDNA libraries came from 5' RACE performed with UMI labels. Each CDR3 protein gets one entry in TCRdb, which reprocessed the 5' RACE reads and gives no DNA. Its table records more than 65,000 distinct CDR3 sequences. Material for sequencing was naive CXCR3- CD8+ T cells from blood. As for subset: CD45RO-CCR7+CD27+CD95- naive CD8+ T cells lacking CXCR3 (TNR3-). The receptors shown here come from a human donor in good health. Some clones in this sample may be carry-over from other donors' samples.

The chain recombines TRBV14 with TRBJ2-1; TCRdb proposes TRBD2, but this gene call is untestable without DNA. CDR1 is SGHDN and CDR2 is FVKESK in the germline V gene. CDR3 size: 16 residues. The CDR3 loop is CASSHPGTRIYNEQFF. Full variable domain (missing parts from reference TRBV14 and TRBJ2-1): EAGVTQFPSHSVIEKGQTVTLRCDPISGHDNLYWYRRVMGKEIKFLLHFVKESKQDESGMPNNRFLAERTGGTYSTLKVQPAELEDSGVYFCASSHPGTRIYNEQFFGPGTRLTVL.

Here the CDR3 reads CASSLGIGDTQYF. This sequence joins TRBV7-9 and TRBJ2-3. The CDR3 extends over 13 amino acids. Germline CDR1 SEHNR, CDR2 FQNEAQ (reference sequence).

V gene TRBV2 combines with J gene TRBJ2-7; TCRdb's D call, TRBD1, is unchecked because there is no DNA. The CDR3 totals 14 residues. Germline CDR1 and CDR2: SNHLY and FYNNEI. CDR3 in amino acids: CASSVGRPDYEQYF.

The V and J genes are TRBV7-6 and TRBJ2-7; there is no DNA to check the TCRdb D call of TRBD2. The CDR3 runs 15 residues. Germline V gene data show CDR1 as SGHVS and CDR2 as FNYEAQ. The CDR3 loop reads CASSPSEGSSYEQYF.

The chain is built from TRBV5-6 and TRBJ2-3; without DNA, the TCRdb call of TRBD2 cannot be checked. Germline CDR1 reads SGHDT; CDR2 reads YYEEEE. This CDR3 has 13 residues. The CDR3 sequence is CASSLEAGSKQYF.

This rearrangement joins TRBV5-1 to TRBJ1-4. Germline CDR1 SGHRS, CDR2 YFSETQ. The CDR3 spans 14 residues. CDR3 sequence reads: CASSFGQIDEKLFF.

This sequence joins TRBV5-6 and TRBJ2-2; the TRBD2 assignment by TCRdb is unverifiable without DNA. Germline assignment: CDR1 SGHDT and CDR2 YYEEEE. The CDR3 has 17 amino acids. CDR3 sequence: CASSFLGGEGYTGELFF.

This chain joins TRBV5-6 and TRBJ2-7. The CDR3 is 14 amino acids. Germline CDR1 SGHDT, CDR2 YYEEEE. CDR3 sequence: CASSLLLISYEQYF.

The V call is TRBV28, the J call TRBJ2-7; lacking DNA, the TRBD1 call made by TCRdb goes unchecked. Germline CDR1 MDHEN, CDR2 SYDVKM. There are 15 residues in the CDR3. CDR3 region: CASSSPTGGRYEQYF.

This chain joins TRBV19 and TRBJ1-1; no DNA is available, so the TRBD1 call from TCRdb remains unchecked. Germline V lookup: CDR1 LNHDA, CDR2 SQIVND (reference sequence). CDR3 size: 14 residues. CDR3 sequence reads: CASSGGGGASEAFF.

The CDR3 loop is CASSWTGTSDYTDTQYF. The V gene is TRBV28, the J gene TRBJ2-3; TCRdb reports TRBD2, a call that lacks DNA to check it against. The CDR3 has 17 residues. The germline V gene encodes CDR1 MDHEN and CDR2 SYDVKM.

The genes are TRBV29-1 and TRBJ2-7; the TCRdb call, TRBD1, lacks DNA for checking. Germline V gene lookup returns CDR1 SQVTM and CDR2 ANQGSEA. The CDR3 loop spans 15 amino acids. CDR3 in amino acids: CSVEDLGTGDFEQYF.

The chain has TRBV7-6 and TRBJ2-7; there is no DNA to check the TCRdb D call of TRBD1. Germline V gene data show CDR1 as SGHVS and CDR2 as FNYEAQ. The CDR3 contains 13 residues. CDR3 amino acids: CASSFKGPKDLYF. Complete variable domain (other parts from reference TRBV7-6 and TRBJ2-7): GAGVSQSPRYKVTKRGQDVALRCDPISGHVSLYWYRQALGQGPEFLTYFNYEAQQDKSGLPNDRFSAERPEGSISTLTIQRTEQRDSAMYRCASSFKGPKDLYFGPGTRLTVT.

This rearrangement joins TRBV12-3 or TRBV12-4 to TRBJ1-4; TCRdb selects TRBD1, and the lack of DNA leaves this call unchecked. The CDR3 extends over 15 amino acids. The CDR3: CASSQQDRAYEKLFF.

The CDR3 region is CSVPGTENTGELFF. The chain links TRBV29-1 to TRBJ2-2; there is no DNA to check the TCRdb D call of TRBD1. Germline CDR1 reads SQVTM; CDR2 reads ANQGSEA. The CDR3 has 14 amino acids.

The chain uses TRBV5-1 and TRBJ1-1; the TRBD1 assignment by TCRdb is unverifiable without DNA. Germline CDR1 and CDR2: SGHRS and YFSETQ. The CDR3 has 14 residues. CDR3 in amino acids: CASSWGTGGTEAFF. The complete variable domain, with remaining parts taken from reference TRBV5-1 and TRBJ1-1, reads KAGVTQTPRYLIKTRGQQVTLSCSPISGHRSVSWYQQTPGQGLQFLFEYFSETQRNKGNFPGRFSGRQFSNSRSEMNVSTLELGDSALYLCASSWGTGGTEAFFGQGTRLTVV.

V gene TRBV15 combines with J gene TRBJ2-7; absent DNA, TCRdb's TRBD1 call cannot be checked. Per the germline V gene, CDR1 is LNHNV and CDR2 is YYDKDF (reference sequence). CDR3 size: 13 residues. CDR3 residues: CATSATSGGEQYF.

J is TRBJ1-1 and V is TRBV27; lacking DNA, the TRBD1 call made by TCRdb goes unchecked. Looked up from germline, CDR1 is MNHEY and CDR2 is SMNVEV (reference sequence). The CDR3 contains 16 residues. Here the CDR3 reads CASSFLGGSMNTEAFF.

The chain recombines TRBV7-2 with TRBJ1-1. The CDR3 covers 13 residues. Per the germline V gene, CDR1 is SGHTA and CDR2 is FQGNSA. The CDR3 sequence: CASSLKGGTEAFF.